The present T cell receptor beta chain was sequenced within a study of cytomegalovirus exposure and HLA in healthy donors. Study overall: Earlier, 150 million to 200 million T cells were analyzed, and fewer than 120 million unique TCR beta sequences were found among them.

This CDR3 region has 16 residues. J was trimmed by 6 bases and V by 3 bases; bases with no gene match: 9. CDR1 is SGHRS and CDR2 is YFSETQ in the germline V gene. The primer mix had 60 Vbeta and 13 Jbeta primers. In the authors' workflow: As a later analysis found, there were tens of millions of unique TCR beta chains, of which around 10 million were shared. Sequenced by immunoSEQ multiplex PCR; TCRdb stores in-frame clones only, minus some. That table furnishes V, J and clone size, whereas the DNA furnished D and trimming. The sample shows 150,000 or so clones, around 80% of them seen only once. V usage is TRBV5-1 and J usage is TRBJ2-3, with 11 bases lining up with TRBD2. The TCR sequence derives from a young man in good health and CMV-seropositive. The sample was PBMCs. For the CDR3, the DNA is TGCGCCAGCAGCTCGGAGGTAGCGGGGGGGTTTGATACGCAGTATTTT. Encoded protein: CASSSEVAGGFDTQYF.